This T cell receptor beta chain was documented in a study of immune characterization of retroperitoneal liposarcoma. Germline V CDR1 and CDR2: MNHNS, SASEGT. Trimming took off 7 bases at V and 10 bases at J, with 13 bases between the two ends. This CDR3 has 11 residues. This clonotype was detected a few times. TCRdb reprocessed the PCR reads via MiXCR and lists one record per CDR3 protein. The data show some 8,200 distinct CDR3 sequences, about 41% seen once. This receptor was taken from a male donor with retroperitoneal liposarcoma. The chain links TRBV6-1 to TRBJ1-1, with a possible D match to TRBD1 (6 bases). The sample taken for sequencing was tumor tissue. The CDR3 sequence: CASTEGGRAFF. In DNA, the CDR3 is TGTGCCAGCACCGAGGGGGGGAGAGCTTTCTTT.